This record looks at one T cell receptor beta chain sequence and its context. As yet, its antigen is unknown. The assay was immunoSEQ multiplex PCR, and TCRdb's table has in-frame clones only and misses some. There are 150,000 to 190,000 clones in the sample; approximately 91% occur only once, and 1.5% lies in the top ten. The V end was cut by 4 bases, the J end by 0 bases, with 10 bases between. The CDR3 has 15 amino acids. Germline values: CDR1 KGHSH, CDR2 LQKENI. This sample stems from a study of T cell responses to AZD1222 COVID-19 vaccine. Points from the study as a whole: At study baseline, merely more than 5 AZD1222 recipients were seropositive. The sample set comprised mostly white British donors with more females, and clonal diversity was possibly underestimated.

This TCR was recovered from an adult who received the AZD1222 COVID-19 vaccine. The V gene is TRBV18, the J gene TRBJ1-3, with D possibly TRBD1 on 5 matching bases. Sequencing was performed on peripheral blood, taken 28 days after the second AZD1222 dose. The CDR3 is CASSQQAYSGNTIYF. The CDR3 nucleotides read TGTGCCAGCTCACAACAGGCGTACTCTGGAAACACCATATATTTT.